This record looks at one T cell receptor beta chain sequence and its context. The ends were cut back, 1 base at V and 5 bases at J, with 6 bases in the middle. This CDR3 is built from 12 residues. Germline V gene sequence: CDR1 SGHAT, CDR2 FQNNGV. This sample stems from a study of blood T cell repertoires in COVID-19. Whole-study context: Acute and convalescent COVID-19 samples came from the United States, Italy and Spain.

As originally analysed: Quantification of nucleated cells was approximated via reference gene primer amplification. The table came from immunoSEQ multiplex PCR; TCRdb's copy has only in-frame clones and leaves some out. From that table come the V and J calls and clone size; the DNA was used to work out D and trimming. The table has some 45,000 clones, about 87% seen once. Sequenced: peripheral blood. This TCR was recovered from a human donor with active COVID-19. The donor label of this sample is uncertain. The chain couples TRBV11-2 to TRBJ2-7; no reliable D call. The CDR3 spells CASSLGPNEQYF. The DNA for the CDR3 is TGTGCCAGCAGCTTAGGGCCAAACGAGCAGTACTTC.